The 19 T cell receptor beta chains presented below share a single source sample, sequenced in a study of blood T cell repertoires in COVID-19. Generated by immunoSEQ multiplex PCR, the TCRdb table keeps only in-frame clones and is missing some. The data hold 95,000 to 150,000 clones, with approximately 80% observed a single time. The sample consisted of peripheral blood. The receptors here all came from a woman aged 45 to 65 with acute or convalescent COVID-19.

DNA of the CDR3: TGTGCCAGCAGCACACGACAGGGGGGCTATGGCTACACCTTC. The encoded protein is CASSTRQGGYGYTF. This chain links TRBV7-9 with TRBJ1-2; 9 positions agree with TRBD1. The CDR3 is 14 amino acids. Germline trimming cut 5 bases from V and 4 bases from J; bases unmatched to any gene: 5. Looked up from germline, CDR1 is SEHNR and CDR2 is FQNEAQ (reference sequence).

The chain recombines TRBV4-1 with TRBJ2-7; no reliable D call. The germline CDR1 and CDR2 sequences are MGHRA and YSYEKL. The CDR3 extends over 14 amino acids. Trimming left V 0 bases short and J 0 bases short, with 6 bases between. As DNA, the CDR3 is TGCGCCAGCAGCCAAGATCCAAACTCCTACGAGCAGTACTTC. This sequence encodes CASSQDPNSYEQYF.

The J gene is TRBJ2-7, the V gene TRBV18; D is unresolved. CDR1 is KGHSH and CDR2 is LQKENI in the germline V gene. The CDR3 spans 13 residues. Trimming left V 1 base short and J 4 bases short, with 8 bases between. The CDR3 loop reads CASSPRLEYEQYF. CDR3 DNA sequence: TGTGCCAGCTCACCACGGTTGGAGTACGAGCAGTACTTC.

The rearrangement links TRBV27 to TRBJ1-1; tentatively, D is TRBD1 (5 bases). CDR1 and CDR2 from the germline V gene are MNHEY and SMNVEV (reference sequence). V lost 1 base and J 6 bases, leaving 18 bases between the germline ends. CDR3 size: 16 residues. The CDR3 nucleotides are TGTGCCAGCAGTTTATACGCCGGGGGGAGGATGGCTGAAGCTTTCTTT. It yields the protein CASSLYAGGRMAEAFF.

This clone was recorded only once. The rearrangement links TRBV14 to TRBJ1-1; D is ambiguous. The CDR3 covers 13 residues. CDR1 is SGHDN, CDR2 FVKESK, per germline. Trimming cost V 2 bases and J 0 bases, with 4 bases left between them. DNA of the CDR3: TGTGCCAGCAGCCAATCAGTGAACACTGAAGCTTTCTTT. Protein: CASSQSVNTEAFF.

The chain joins TRBV5-1 to TRBJ1-1; 8 bases align to TRBD1. V was pared by 4 bases and J by 4 bases, with 6 bases of the junction left unmatched. The CDR3 covers 14 residues. Germline CDR1 reads SGHRS; CDR2 reads YFSETQ. CDR3 in amino acids: CASSPGQVVTEAFF. In DNA, the CDR3 is TGCGCCAGCAGCCCGGGACAGGTTGTCACTGAAGCTTTCTTT.

This clone occurred a few times. The chain couples TRBV6-1 to TRBJ2-5; 7 bases match TRBD1. Germline assignment: CDR1 MNHNS and CDR2 SASEGT. The V and J ends lost 2 bases and 4 bases, in that order; junction bases with no gene match: 7. The CDR3 loop spans 15 amino acids. CDR3 amino acids: CASSESTGAVETQYF. The CDR3, as DNA: TGTGCCAGCAGTGAATCTACAGGGGCGGTAGAGACCCAGTACTTC.

V usage is TRBV27 and J usage is TRBJ2-3; perhaps TRBD1 as D (5 bases). V lost 4 bases and J 1 base, leaving 15 bases between the germline ends. CDR1 and CDR2 (germline): MNHEY, SMNVEV (reference sequence). CDR3 length equals 16 residues. The chain's CDR3 is CASSSRTSRGTDTQYF. DNA for the CDR3: TGTGCCAGCAGTTCCCGGACAAGCCGGGGCACAGATACGCAGTATTTT.

The J gene is TRBJ1-1, the V gene TRBV6-6; perhaps TRBD1 as D (6 bases). In germline, CDR1 is MNHNY, CDR2 SVGAGI (reference sequence). CDR3 length equals 14 residues. V gave up 5 bases and J gave up 1 base, with 11 bases separating them. CDR3 protein: CASSIVQGNTEAFF. CDR3 nucleotide sequence: TGTGCCAGCAGTATAGTACAGGGGAACACTGAAGCTTTCTTT.

The chain recombines TRBV19 with TRBJ2-3, with 8 bases lining up with TRBD2. This CDR3 has 16 residues. J gave up 4 bases and V 3 bases, and 9 bases lay outside the gene matches. CDR1 and CDR2 from the germline V gene are LNHDA and SQIVND (reference sequence). CDR3 in DNA: TGTGCCAGTAGTATTATAGCGGGACTGGGTGCAGATACGCAGTATTTT. Encoded protein: CASSIIAGLGADTQYF.

The chain joins TRBV6-5 to TRBJ2-7; perhaps TRBD1 as D (6 bases). The V end lost 7 bases, the J end lost 3 bases, and 10 bases lay between the germline ends. Germline V gene lookup returns CDR1 MNHEY and CDR2 SVGAGI. This CDR3 has 12 amino acids. CDR3 sequence: CASKGDGYEQYF. In DNA, the CDR3 is TGTGCCAGCAAGGGGGACGGCTACGAGCAGTACTTC.

The sample holds one count of this clone. This chain connects TRBV12-3 or TRBV12-4 to TRBJ2-3; the D gene is possibly TRBD2 (5 bases). The CDR3 is 11 amino acids. Trimming pared 6 bases from V and 6 bases from J, leaving 7 bases between. The CDR3 loop is CASSSSDTQYF. In DNA form, the CDR3 reads TGTGCCAGCAGCTCTAGCGATACGCAGTATTTT.

J is TRBJ1-2 and V is TRBV6-1; no clear D gene. There are 15 residues in the CDR3. V was pared by 3 bases and J by 4 bases, with 15 bases between. The germline gives CDR1 MNHNS, CDR2 SASEGT. CDR3 sequence (DNA): TGTGCCAGCAGTGAGGCGGGGTCATATAGCTATGGCTACACCTTC. This encodes CASSEAGSYSYGYTF.

The rearrangement uses TRBV2 and TRBJ2-5; maybe TRBD1 (6 bases). Trimming pared 4 bases from V and 4 bases from J, leaving 16 bases between. This CDR3 comprises 15 residues. The germline CDR1 and CDR2 sequences are SNHLY and FYNNEI. The CDR3 is CASSAGAAAGETQYF. In DNA form, the CDR3 reads TGTGCCAGCAGTGCAGGGGCGGCGGCGGGAGAGACCCAGTACTTC.

The rearrangement uses TRBV2 and TRBJ2-7; TRBD1 matches 7 bases. The CDR3 is 14 amino acids. Germline loops: CDR1 SNHLY, CDR2 FYNNEI. J was trimmed by 3 bases and V by 6 bases; bases with no gene match: 8. The CDR3 here is CASSSDRAHYEQYF. The CDR3 region has the DNA TGTGCCAGCAGCTCCGACAGGGCCCACTACGAGCAGTACTTC.

The chain links TRBV7-9 to TRBJ2-1; 10 nucleotides match TRBD2. The length of the CDR3 is 15 residues. V shed 1 base, J shed 8 bases, and the junction held 5 bases outside the gene matches. Germline-derived CDR1 and CDR2 are SEHNR and FQNEAQ (reference sequence). This CDR3 is CASSLVAGGIHEQFF. CDR3 DNA sequence: TGTGCCAGCAGCTTAGTAGCGGGAGGTATTCATGAGCAGTTCTTC.

V gene TRBV15 combines with J gene TRBJ2-7, with a weak D call TRBD2 (6 bases). Germline CDR1 reads LNHNV; CDR2 reads YYDKDF (reference sequence). The CDR3 runs to 12 residues. The V end lost 8 bases, the J end lost 3 bases, and 11 bases lay between the germline ends. CDR3 sequence: CATAGLNYEQYF. DNA for the CDR3: TGTGCCACCGCGGGACTTAACTACGAGCAGTACTTC.

The chain links TRBV28 to TRBJ1-3; D ambiguous. This CDR3 has 11 amino acids. Trimming left V 8 bases short and J 2 bases short, with 4 bases between. Germline CDR1 is MDHEN and CDR2 is SYDVKM. The CDR3 DNA sequence: TGTGCCAGCCAGACTGGAAACACCATATATTTT. Translated: CASQTGNTIYF.

On this clone: Distinct nucleotide sequences in the sample also encode this CDR3. V and J are TRBV19 and TRBJ1-1; possibly TRBD1 for D (5 bases). The CDR3 covers 14 residues. V shed 1 base and J shed 3 bases, with 9 bases lying between them. From germline, CDR1 is LNHDA and CDR2 SQIVND (reference sequence). The CDR3 sequence is CASSIGQGYTEAFF. For the CDR3, the DNA is TGTGCCAGTAGTATAGGTCAGGGATACACTGAAGCTTTCTTT.